This T cell receptor (beta chain) was obtained from a study of cytomegalovirus exposure and HLA in healthy donors. Study-level background: The 120 or so validation repertoires were produced on the same platform as the roughly 700 repertoires of the first cohort. This was reported in a later analysis.

Study conclusions and caveats: Cytomegalovirus-associated TCR beta chains were listed, numbering under 200. A few CMV-associated chains were confirmed in vitro to be specific for CMV antigens.

With regard to this clone: What it recognizes is unknown.

The data were produced by immunoSEQ multiplex PCR, yet TCRdb's version contains in-frame clones alone and is incomplete. The data contain over 120,000 clones, over 90% of them singletons. The material sequenced was PBMCs. This receptor was identified in a man between 18 and 29 years old in good health and CMV-seropositive.

The DNA of the CDR3 is TGTGCCAGCAGTGGGAGGGACAGGCGGGGTTATCAGCCCCAGCATTTT. It codes for CASSGRDRRGYQPQHF. This chain joins TRBV2 and TRBJ1-5, with 8 positions matching TRBD1. Germline CDR1 is SNHLY and CDR2 is FYNNEI. The CDR3 is 16 residues long. Trimming removed 4 bases from V and 5 bases from J; junction bases left unmatched: 10.